This T cell receptor beta chain was captured by sequencing in a study of T cells in Graves' hyperthyroidism and ophthalmopathy. Overall study context: Specimen type is peripheral blood, collected at initial diagnosis prior to any treatment.

RNA transcripts yielded amplified TCR beta CDR3 regions. TCR CDR3 underwent first-round RT-PCR with the HTBI primer set. TCRdb reprocessed the multiplex PCR reads with MiXCR, giving one entry per CDR3 protein. The table lists about 530,000 distinct CDR3 sequences, 17% of them singletons. Comment on this clonotype: This may stem from a read error, because a much larger clone lies one nucleotide away. The conserved phenylalanine or tryptophan is not found at the CDR3 terminus, so this likely reflects a read error.

CDR3 size: 13 residues. The V gene's germline CDR1 is SEHNR and CDR2 FQNEAQ (reference sequence). The V end lost 5 bases, the J end lost 8 bases, and 15 bases lay between the germline ends. The origin of this receptor is a young woman with Graves' ophthalmopathy. This rearrangement joins TRBV7-9 to TRBJ1-1; TRBD1 is a possible D gene (6 bases). Sequencing was performed on blood. The CDR3 region has the DNA TGTGCCAGCAGCGCGCAGGGGCGGGTGGAAGCTTTCCTT. Residues: CASSAQGRVEAFL.